Below are 3 T cell receptor beta chains sequenced from a single sample in a study of Ad26.COV2.S vaccination and SARS-CoV-2 variants. Clones were sequenced by immunoSEQ multiplex PCR, and TCRdb holds only the in-frame ones, with some missing. This sample has under 550,000 clones, with over 75% found just once. The sample's treatment: some 20 received Ad26.COV2.S at low or high dose, single or two shots; several received placebo; per-sample allocation not given. The samples were gathered on day 63 after the first injection of vaccine or placebo. Here the sequenced sample was peripheral blood, taken in a trial of Ad26.COV2.S vaccine versus placebo. Every receptor here comes from a person aged 18-60 years who received the Ad26.COV2.S COVID-19 vaccine or a placebo.

V and J are TRBV10-3 and TRBJ2-3; no clear D. The CDR3 extends over 13 amino acids. Germline CDR1 is ENHRY and CDR2 is SYGVKD. Trimming left V 7 bases short and J 4 bases short, with 12 bases between. The CDR3 is CAIIESGSDTQYF. CDR3 nucleotide sequence: TGTGCCATCATCGAAAGTGGTTCAGATACGCAGTATTTT.

This chain connects TRBV6-1 to TRBJ2-3; perhaps TRBD2 as D (6 bases). Trimming shortened V by 4 bases and J by 1 base, and 18 bases separated the two germline ends. CDR1 and CDR2 from the germline V gene are MNHNS and SASEGT. The CDR3 length is 17 residues. The CDR3: CASSASLAAVGTDTQYF. Here the CDR3 DNA reads TGTGCCAGCAGTGCGTCCTTAGCGGCGGTGGGCACAGATACGCAGTATTTT.

The chain joins TRBV2 to TRBJ2-3; no clear D. The CDR3 totals 13 residues. Germline V gives CDR1 SNHLY, CDR2 FYNNEI. V was clipped by 6 bases and J by 7 bases, with 14 bases between them. CDR3 in amino acids: CASSMNGINTQYF. In DNA, the CDR3 is TGTGCCAGCAGCATGAACGGTATAAATACGCAGTATTTT.